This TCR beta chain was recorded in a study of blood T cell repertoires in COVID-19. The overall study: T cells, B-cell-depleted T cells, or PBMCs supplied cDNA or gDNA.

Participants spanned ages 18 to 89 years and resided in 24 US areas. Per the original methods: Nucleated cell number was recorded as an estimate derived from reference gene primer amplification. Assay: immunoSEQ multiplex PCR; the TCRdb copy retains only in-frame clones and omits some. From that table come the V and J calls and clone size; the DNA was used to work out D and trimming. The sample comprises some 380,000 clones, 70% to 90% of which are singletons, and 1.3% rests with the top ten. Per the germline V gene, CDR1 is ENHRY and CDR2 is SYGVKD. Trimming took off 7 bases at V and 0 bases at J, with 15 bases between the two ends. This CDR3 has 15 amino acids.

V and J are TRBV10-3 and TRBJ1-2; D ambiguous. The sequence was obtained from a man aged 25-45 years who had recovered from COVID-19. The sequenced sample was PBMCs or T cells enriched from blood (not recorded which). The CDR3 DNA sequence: TGTGCCATCACGGGAAGCTACTCAGCTAACTATGGCTACACCTTC. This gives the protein CAITGSYSANYGYTF.